These 23 T cell receptor beta chains came from one sample sequenced in a study of T-cell memory formation after mild COVID-19 (dated by TCRdb to 2020 to 2023). Library generation was performed with 5' RACE. The sequencing machine was an Illumina NovaSeq 6000. TCRdb trimmed public reads at Q25 via fastp, called clones via MiXCR and kept in-frame beta chains. Rows merge per CDR3 protein into single entries with the most common DNA and genes. The sample table records approximately 450,000 distinct CDR3 sequences; roughly 18% of these occur just once. The top ten clonotypes cover 9% to 15% of the sample. The specimen was PBMCs or a T cell subset sorted from them (not recorded which). These TCRs come from an adult woman who had mild COVID-19 (a few samples of this study predate the infection). The sample titles of this study are shuffled in the database, so cell type and time point are left out; the donor was told from shared clones.

This clonotype was detected a few times. This sequence joins TRBV15 and TRBJ2-4, with 12 bases identical to TRBD2. CDR3 length: 20 residues. From germline, CDR1 is LNHNV and CDR2 YYDKDF (reference sequence). V lost 0 bases, J lost 2 bases, and 11 bases stayed unmatched. CDR3 nucleotides: TGTGCCACCAGCAGAGACGGGGCTAGCGGGAGGGCCGGTACCAAAAACATTCAGTACTTC. Protein sequence: CATSRDGASGRAGTKNIQYF.

The genes are TRBV6-5 and TRBJ2-1, with D unclear. The CDR3 has 14 residues. Trimming pared 0 bases from V and 7 bases from J, leaving 10 bases between. Germline CDR1 is MNHEY and CDR2 is SVGAGI. The CDR3 sequence is CASSYSWEGNEQFF. CDR3 in DNA: TGTGCCAGCAGTTACTCATGGGAAGGGAATGAGCAGTTCTTC.

The genes are TRBV9 and TRBJ2-7; the D is unclear. The CDR3 is made up of 14 amino acids. Trimming pared 0 bases from V and 3 bases from J, leaving 10 bases between. The germline CDR1 and CDR2 sequences are SGDLS and YYNGEE. CDR3 bases: TGTGCCAGCAGCGTAGATAACGGCTACTACGAGCAGTACTTC. Its protein is CASSVDNGYYEQYF.

There are a few counts of this clonotype. V and J are TRBV5-1 and TRBJ2-1; D might be TRBD1 or TRBD2, each matching 5 bases. With 0 bases removed from V and 9 bases from J, the gap between germline ends came to 10 bases. This CDR3 region has 13 residues. Germline V gene data show CDR1 as SGHRS and CDR2 as YFSETQ. CDR3 protein: CASSLVGGAEQFF. For the CDR3, the DNA is TGCGCCAGCAGCTTGGTTGGGGGAGCTGAGCAGTTCTTC.

The genes are TRBV24-1 and TRBJ1-5; TRBD1 aligns across 7 bases. V trimming: 2 bases; J trimming: 6 bases; junction bases outside the gene matches: 6. Per germline, CDR1 KGHDR and CDR2 SFDVKD. CDR3 length equals 15 residues. CDR3 DNA: TGTGCCACCAGTGATTCCGTACAGGGGAGTCAGCCCCAGCATTTT. This codes for CATSDSVQGSQPQHF.

The rearrangement joins TRBV12-3 or TRBV12-4 to TRBJ1-2, with 10 bases aligning to TRBD1. V lost 5 bases and J lost 4; bases outside the gene matches: 7. CDR3 length equals 15 residues. The CDR3 protein is CASSQSRDRGYGYTF. As DNA, the CDR3 is TGTGCCAGCAGTCAGTCCCGGGACAGGGGCTATGGCTACACCTTC.

This clonotype was recorded at least ten times. The gene calls are TRBV5-1 and TRBJ2-7, with 8 bases fitting TRBD2. This CDR3 contains 14 residues. In germline, CDR1 is SGHRS, CDR2 YFSETQ. After removal of 3 bases from V and 3 bases from J, the junction contained 5 bases not matched to a gene. CDR3 loop: CASSSTSAFYEQYF. In DNA form, the CDR3 reads TGCGCCAGCAGCTCGACTAGCGCGTTCTACGAGCAGTACTTC.

This clonotype has more than one count but fewer than ten. The rearrangement joins TRBV7-9 to TRBJ1-5; TRBD1 agrees at 8 bases. The germline gives CDR1 SEHNR, CDR2 FQNEAQ (reference sequence). The trim removed 5 bases at V and 0 bases at J, leaving 6 bases unmatched. The CDR3 extends over 16 amino acids. CDR3 protein: CASSRQGTYSNQPQHF. The CDR3 nucleotides are TGTGCCAGCAGCCGACAGGGGACTTATAGCAATCAGCCCCAGCATTTT.

This clonotype was found a few times. Here the CDR3 DNA reads TGCGCCAGCAGCTGGGGTGGGGCAACTAATGAAAAACTGTTTTTT. Protein product: CASSWGGATNEKLFF. J is TRBJ1-4 and V is TRBV5-1; D uncertain. The V gene lost 3 bases and the J gene lost 0 bases, with 9 bases spanning the gap. The CDR3 totals 15 residues. CDR1 and CDR2 (germline): SGHRS, YFSETQ.

This clonotype was detected a few times. This sequence joins TRBV5-6 and TRBJ1-3; unclear D gene. The CDR3 runs to 16 residues. CDR1 and CDR2 (germline): SGHDT, YYEEEE. Trimming removed 4 bases at V and 0 bases at J, with 14 bases between. Written as DNA, the CDR3 is TGTGCCAGCAGCCGACCCAGGAGATACTCTGGAAACACCATATATTTT. Translation gives CASSRPRRYSGNTIYF.

The rearrangement joins TRBV12-3 or TRBV12-4 to TRBJ1-6; 11 nucleotides match TRBD1. The CDR3 totals 15 residues. The ends lost 6 bases at V and 3 bases at J; junction bases unmatched: 1. In nucleotides, the CDR3 is TGTGCCAGCAGGGGACAGGGGGTCTATAATTCACCCCTCCACTTT. Amino acid sequence: CASRGQGVYNSPLHF.

V is TRBV12-3 or TRBV12-4 and J is TRBJ1-2; D might be TRBD1 (5 bases). V was shortened by 1 base and J by 4 bases, with 7 bases between the two germline ends. The CDR3 runs to 13 residues. As DNA, the CDR3 is TGTGCCAGCAGTTTAGGAGGGGTCTATGGCTACACCTTC. This encodes CASSLGGVYGYTF.

This clonotype was seen more than once but under ten times. In nucleotides, the CDR3 is TGCGCCAGTAAAAGCTTAATTTCGGGCAGGGGGCGCGGCAATGAGCAGTTCTTC. Protein sequence: CASKSLISGRGRGNEQFF. The chain combines TRBV5-1 with TRBJ2-1; 8 bases match TRBD1. The V gene end was trimmed by 8 bases and the J gene end by 6 bases; junction bases not matched to a gene: 22. The CDR3 is 18 residues long. Germline V lookup: CDR1 SGHRS, CDR2 YFSETQ.

The V gene is TRBV7-9, the J gene TRBJ2-1, with D perhaps TRBD2 (6 bases). Deletions cut 2 bases from V and 4 bases from J, with 18 bases between. CDR1 is SEHNR, CDR2 FQNEAQ, per germline (reference sequence). CDR3 length equals 17 residues. CDR3 DNA: TGTGCCAGCAGCTTAATCCTGGGGTTGGAGGGTTACAATGAGCAGTTCTTC. It yields the protein CASSLILGLEGYNEQFF. The complete variable domain, with remaining parts taken from reference TRBV7-9 and TRBJ2-1, reads DTGVSQNPRHKITKRGQNVTFRCDPISEHNRLYWYRQTLGQGPEFLTYFQNEAQLEKSRLLSDRFSAERPKGSFSTLEIQRTEQGDSAMYLCASSLILGLEGYNEQFFGPGTRLTVL.

This clonotype was detected a few times. The gene calls are TRBV9 and TRBJ2-5; possible D gene TRBD1, 6 bases. Germline loops: CDR1 SGDLS, CDR2 YYNGEE. This CDR3 comprises 13 residues. The V end lost 0 bases, the J end lost 3 bases, and 6 bases lay between the germline ends. The CDR3 protein is CASSVGQEETQYF. In nucleotides, the CDR3 is TGTGCCAGCAGCGTAGGACAGGAAGAGACCCAGTACTTC.

The gene calls are TRBV6-1 and TRBJ1-5, with unresolved D. The CDR3 is 14 residues long. Germline V CDR1 and CDR2: MNHNS, SASEGT. The germline V and J ends were trimmed by 7 bases and 0 bases, with 10 bases remaining between them. In DNA form, the CDR3 reads TGTGCCAGCACCCTGGCAGGTAGCAATCAGCCCCAGCATTTT. As protein: CASTLAGSNQPQHF.

This clonotype was recorded many times. This chain links TRBV12-3 or TRBV12-4 with TRBJ2-3; a possible D gene is TRBD2 (6 bases). The CDR3 runs to 15 residues. The ends were cut back, 5 bases at V and 1 base at J, with 13 bases in the middle. CDR3 loop: CASSLRGGRTDTQYF. The CDR3 DNA follows: TGTGCCAGCAGTCTCCGTGGAGGGCGCACAGATACGCAGTATTTT.

This chain links TRBV7-3 with TRBJ2-2, with a weak D call TRBD2 (7 bases). Trimming took off 0 bases at V and 12 bases at J, with 14 bases between the two ends. Germline V gene sequence: CDR1 SGHTA, CDR2 FQGTGA. CDR3 size: 14 residues. The CDR3 region has the DNA TGTGCCAGCAGCTTAACCCCGGGGGGCAGCCAGCTGTTTTTT. Amino acids: CASSLTPGGSQLFF.

This chain links TRBV28 with TRBJ1-5, with unresolved D. Trimming took 1 base from V and 7 from J, leaving 17 bases between them. CDR1 MDHEN and CDR2 SYDVKM come from the germline V gene. This CDR3 has 16 residues. CDR3 nucleotide sequence: TGTGCCAGCAGTTTATCCGCCAGAACAGCCAGCCAGCCCCAGCATTTT. As protein: CASSLSARTASQPQHF. The full variable domain, its missing parts supplied by reference TRBV28 and TRBJ1-5, is DVKVTQSSRYLVKRTGEKVFLECVQDMDHENMFWYRQDPGLGLRLIYFSYDVKMKEKGDIPEGYSVSREKKERFSLILESASTNQTSMYLCASSLSARTASQPQHFGDGTRLSIL.

This clonotype has a count of ten or more. V is TRBV12-3 or TRBV12-4 and J is TRBJ1-5; TRBD1 is a possible D gene (5 bases). The CDR3 is 17 residues long. Trimming cost V 2 bases and J 2 bases, with 16 bases left between them. The CDR3: CASSLSQGVGGNQPQHF. In DNA form, the CDR3 reads TGTGCCAGCAGTTTATCCCAGGGCGTGGGGGGCAATCAGCCCCAGCATTTT.

CDR3 region: CASSRQEVDTEAFF. In DNA, the CDR3 is TGTGCCAGCAGCCGGCAAGAGGTGGACACTGAAGCTTTCTTT. V gene TRBV5-6 combines with J gene TRBJ1-1; D not certain. CDR3 size: 14 residues. Trimming shortened V by 4 bases and J by 3 bases, and 13 bases separated the two germline ends. Per the germline V gene, CDR1 is SGHDT and CDR2 is YYEEEE.

This clonotype has just a few counts. J is TRBJ1-1 and V is TRBV7-9; the D is unclear. V was cut by 0 bases and J by 7 bases, with 9 bases left in between. This CDR3 region has 13 residues. The V gene's germline CDR1 is SEHNR and CDR2 FQNEAQ (reference sequence). CDR3 loop: CASSLASGNEAFF. The CDR3 nucleotides read TGTGCCAGCAGCTTAGCGTCCGGGAATGAAGCTTTCTTT.

The table lists this clonotype with a few counts. This sequence joins TRBV5-5 and TRBJ2-5; D is perhaps TRBD2 (6 bases). Trimming cost V 4 bases and J 14 bases, with 18 bases left between them. The CDR3 spans 12 residues. In germline, CDR1 is SGHKS, CDR2 YYEKEE (reference sequence). Here the CDR3 reads CASSIGSRDSYF. In DNA, the CDR3 is TGTGCCAGCAGCATAGGTTCCCGGGACTCCTACTTC. The complete variable domain, with remaining parts taken from reference TRBV5-5 and TRBJ2-5, reads DAGVTQSPTHLIKTRGQQVTLRCSPISGHKSVSWYQQVLGQGPQFIFQYYEKEERGRGNFPDRFSARQFPNYSSELNVNALLLGDSALYLCASSIGSRDSYFGPGTRLLVL.